Following are 12 T cell receptor beta chains from one sample sequenced in a study of identical twins. MiXCR, applied by TCRdb to the 5' RACE reads, yields one record per CDR3 protein. The sample records around 550,000 distinct CDR3 sequences, 12% to 15% being singletons. The sample was also reused in another study, on yellow fever vaccine responses in identical twins.

The sample comprised CD4+ T cells sorted from blood. These receptors were obtained from a woman under 30 in good health.

This clonotype turned up a few times. The chain joins TRBV28 to TRBJ2-3, with 10 bases lining up with TRBD2. V trimming: 7 bases; J trimming: 15 bases; junction bases outside the gene matches: 16. The CDR3 consists of 14 residues. The germline gives CDR1 MDHEN, CDR2 SYDVKM. The CDR3 region has the DNA TGTGCCAGCAAAACCGGGGGTAGCGGGAGGAGGGGTTATTTT. The encoded protein is CASKTGGSGRRGYF. The full variable domain, in which reference TRBV28 and TRBJ2-3 provide the parts outside the CDR3, is DVKVTQSSRYLVKRTGEKVFLECVQDMDHENMFWYRQDPGLGLRLIYFSYDVKMKEKGDIPEGYSVSREKKERFSLILESASTNQTSMYLCASKTGGSGRRGYFGPGTRLTVL.

This clonotype occurred a few times. The chain employs TRBV28 and TRBJ2-7; possibly TRBD2 for D (6 bases). The CDR3 loop spans 15 amino acids. V lost 6 bases, J lost 1 base, and 16 bases lay in between. Per the germline V gene, CDR1 is MDHEN and CDR2 is SYDVKM. CDR3 nucleotide sequence: TGTGCCAGCAGCCCAGGTGTGGGGGGTTCCTACGAGCAGTACGTC. The encoded protein is CASSPGVGGSYEQYV.

The V gene is TRBV24-1, the J gene TRBJ2-1; D unresolved. There are 12 residues in the CDR3. Germline V gene lookup returns CDR1 KGHDR and CDR2 SFDVKD. With 4 bases removed from V and 5 bases from J, the gap between germline ends came to 5 bases. The CDR3 DNA reads as TGTGCCACCAGTGACGTCGACAATGAGCAGTTCTTC. It translates to CATSDVDNEQFF.

This clonotype has only a few counts. The rearrangement links TRBV12-3 or TRBV12-4 to TRBJ2-4; 9 bases agree with TRBD2. Trimming at V came to 0 bases and at J to 7 bases, leaving 13 bases not matched to a gene. The CDR3 extends over 18 amino acids. The CDR3: CASSLAGGVAGALNIQYF. DNA of the CDR3: TGTGCCAGCAGTTTAGCGGGGGGGGTAGCGGGAGCGTTGAACATTCAGTACTTC.

CDR3 protein: CASSRDASQETQYF. The CDR3 DNA follows: TGTGCCAGCTCACGGGACGCTTCACAAGAGACCCAGTACTTC. This chain links TRBV18 with TRBJ2-5; D tentatively fits TRBD1 or TRBD2 (5 bases each). The ends were cut back, 4 bases at V and 2 bases at J, with 11 bases in the middle. The CDR3 length is 14 residues. Germline-derived CDR1 and CDR2 are KGHSH and LQKENI. Full variable domain (outside the CDR3, taken from reference TRBV18 and TRBJ2-5): NAGVMQNPRHLVRRRGQEARLRCSPMKGHSHVYWYRQLPEEGLKFMVYLQKENIIDESGMPKERFSAEFPKEGPSILRIQQVVRGDSAAYFCASSRDASQETQYFGPGTRLLVL.

This clonotype was counted a few times. The gene calls are TRBV6-4 and TRBJ2-3; TRBD2 aligns across 12 bases. V trimming: 7 bases; J trimming: 0 bases; junction bases outside the gene matches: 2. The CDR3 consists of 15 residues. Germline-derived CDR1 and CDR2 are MRHNA and SNTAGT. The CDR3 bases are TGTGCCAGCAAACTAGCGGGGGGCAGCACAGATACGCAGTATTTT. Protein: CASKLAGGSTDTQYF.

The CDR3: CASSLWGVGNEQFF. CDR3 in DNA: TGTGCCAGCAGTTTATGGGGGGTTGGCAATGAGCAGTTCTTC. This rearrangement joins TRBV12-3 or TRBV12-4 to TRBJ2-1; perhaps TRBD2 as D (6 bases). The CDR3 has 14 amino acids. V dropped 2 bases and J dropped 6 bases, with 11 bases sitting between them.

The chain uses TRBV12-3 or TRBV12-4 and TRBJ2-1; D may correspond to TRBD1 or TRBD2 (5 bases each). CDR3 length equals 14 residues. Trimming removed 5 bases from V and 9 bases from J, with 17 bases in between. The CDR3 region has the DNA TGTGCCAGCAGTCCGGGGCGGAGAAGTATTGAGCAGTTCTTC. The encoded protein is CASSPGRRSIEQFF.

J is TRBJ2-1 and V is TRBV7-2; 16 positions agree with TRBD2. The CDR3 has 16 amino acids. Trimming at V came to 4 bases and at J to 16 bases, leaving 13 bases not matched to a gene. Germline V gene data show CDR1 as SGHTA and CDR2 as FQGNSA. The CDR3 nucleotides are TGTGCCAGCAGCTATCATTCCGGGACTAGCGGGGGGGTATCTTTCTTC. This sequence encodes CASSYHSGTSGGVSFF.

The chain combines TRBV6-2 or TRBV6-3 with TRBJ1-2, with D unclear. This CDR3 is built from 15 residues. V lost 5 bases and J 7 bases, leaving 20 bases between the germline ends. CDR1 and CDR2 (germline): MNHEY, SVGEGT. The CDR3 nucleotides read TGTGCCAGCAGTCCTCCGATAAGGCTCCAGTCTGGCTACACCTTC. It is translated as CASSPPIRLQSGYTF.

This clonotype was seen a few times. The chain carries TRBV6-1 and TRBJ1-5; the match to TRBD1 covers 9 bases. The CDR3 is 19 amino acids. Germline lookup yields CDR1 MNHNS and CDR2 SASEGT. Trimming at V came to 6 bases and at J to 2 bases, leaving 17 bases not matched to a gene. This CDR3 is CASRGWDRASIDGNQPQHF. As DNA, the CDR3 is TGTGCCAGCAGGGGGTGGGACAGGGCCTCTATAGATGGCAATCAGCCCCAGCATTTT.

This rearrangement joins TRBV5-8 to TRBJ2-7; maybe TRBD1 (5 bases). V dropped 0 bases and J dropped 1 base, with 5 bases sitting between them. The CDR3 length is 13 residues. CDR1 and CDR2 (germline): SGHTS, YDEGEE. Here the CDR3 reads CASSLDRSYEQYV. The DNA of the CDR3 is TGTGCCAGCAGCTTGGACAGGTCCTACGAGCAGTACGTC.